The 26 T cell receptor beta chains below come from one sample, sequenced in a study of shared clonotypes between healthy human individuals. Clones were read by immunoSEQ multiplex PCR, and TCRdb kept only the in-frame ones, dropping some. The top ten clones hold roughly 0.13% of a sample with about 2 million clones, roughly 95% of them seen once. Sequenced: naive CD4+ T cells sorted from blood. Noted subset: CD45RA+ positively selected. The origin of the receptors is a man younger than 30 in good health.

This chain links TRBV9 with TRBJ2-3, with 7 bases identical to TRBD2. CDR1 and CDR2 from the germline V gene are SGDLS and YYNGEE. This CDR3 is built from 18 residues. J lost 7 bases, V lost 4 bases, and 21 bases had no gene match. The CDR3 coding sequence is TGTGCCAGCAGCCCCCGGGTTGACGGGAGGTCTTCGACACATACGCAGTATTTT. Protein: CASSPRVDGRSSTHTQYF.

The chain employs TRBV9 and TRBJ1-3; 8 positions agree with TRBD1. CDR3 length equals 19 residues. CDR1 is SGDLS, CDR2 YYNGEE, per germline. Unmatched junction bases numbered 18, after V lost 4 bases and J lost 3 bases. The DNA for the CDR3 is TGTGCCAGCAGCCCCCGAAGCGTGGACAGGGCTGATCGTGGAAACACCATATATTTT. It encodes CASSPRSVDRADRGNTIYF.

The J gene is TRBJ2-2, the V gene TRBV5-1; D call uncertain. The CDR3 consists of 14 residues. The ends were cut back, 5 bases at V and 0 bases at J, with 8 bases in the middle. Germline CDR1 and CDR2: SGHRS and YFSETQ. This CDR3 reads CASRQIPNTGELFF. The CDR3 DNA reads as TGCGCCAGCAGACAAATACCGAACACCGGGGAGCTGTTTTTT.

This clone was found a few times. The rearrangement uses TRBV18 and TRBJ2-6; 7 bases map to TRBD1. The V segment lost 2 bases and the J segment 1 base; nucleotides outside the gene matches: 8. CDR1 is KGHSH and CDR2 is LQKENI in the germline V gene. The CDR3 totals 18 residues. In DNA form, the CDR3 reads TGTGCCAGCTCACCAGGGTATAGGGGGCCGTCTGGGGCCAACGTCCTGACTTTC. This codes for CASSPGYRGPSGANVLTF.

The J gene is TRBJ1-2, the V gene TRBV7-9; D might be TRBD1 (5 bases). The CDR3 contains 15 residues. Trimming stripped 0 bases from V and 7 bases from J, with 15 bases between. Germline-derived CDR1 and CDR2 are SEHNR and FQNEAQ (reference sequence). The CDR3 is CASSLAGQGFRGYTF. For the CDR3, the DNA is TGTGCCAGCAGCTTAGCGGGTCAGGGATTCCGTGGCTACACCTTC.

The gene calls are TRBV10-3 and TRBJ2-1, with a weak D call TRBD2 (7 bases). Germline V CDR1 and CDR2: ENHRY, SYGVKD. V was trimmed by 6 bases and J by 4 bases, leaving 13 bases between them. This CDR3 contains 14 residues. CDR3 DNA sequence: TGTGCCATCAGCCCCGGGGGGCCTTACAATGAGCAGTTCTTC. It yields the protein CAISPGGPYNEQFF.

V and J are TRBV7-2 and TRBJ1-3, with D perhaps matching TRBD1 (5 bases). This CDR3 contains 13 residues. CDR1 is SGHTA, CDR2 FQGNSA, per germline. Between the trimmed V and J ends, which lost 4 bases and 2 bases, there was a span of 6 bases. CDR3 sequence: CASSSGPGNTIYF. The CDR3 DNA is TGTGCCAGCAGCTCGGGACCTGGAAACACCATATATTTT.

This sequence joins TRBV10-3 and TRBJ2-1; TRBD2 matches at 8 bases. The CDR3 has 15 residues. The germline V gene encodes CDR1 ENHRY and CDR2 SYGVKD. Germline trimming cut 0 bases from V and 7 bases from J; bases unmatched to any gene: 5. The CDR3 sequence: CAISESRGGQNEQFF. CDR3 DNA: TGTGCCATCAGTGAGTCCCGGGGGGGGCAGAATGAGCAGTTCTTC.

The chain links TRBV6-6 to TRBJ2-7; 8 bases are a match to TRBD2. V lost 6 bases, J lost 1 base, and 5 bases stayed unmatched. Germline loops: CDR1 MNHNY, CDR2 SVGAGI (reference sequence). CDR3 length: 14 amino acids. The CDR3 coding sequence is TGTGCCAGCAGGACGGGGGGGGAATCCTACGAGCAGTACTTC. Translating it yields CASRTGGESYEQYF.

The chain has TRBV2 and TRBJ2-1, with D uncertain. CDR3 size: 13 residues. Germline CDR1 SNHLY, CDR2 FYNNEI. Trimming removed 11 bases at V and 9 bases at J, with 20 bases between. CDR3 nucleotides: TGTGCCTGCTGTCCGGAACAAGTAATTGAGCAGTTCTTC. It codes for CACCPEQVIEQFF.

This clone was seen once. The chain links TRBV4-3 to TRBJ1-5; D is unclear. Trimming took off 0 bases at V and 6 bases at J, with 9 bases between the two ends. This CDR3 region has 14 residues. Germline CDR1 LGHNA, CDR2 YSLEER. The CDR3 region has the DNA TGCGCCAGCAGCCAAGAGGTTATTGGTCAGCCCCAGCATTTT. Translated, it gives CASSQEVIGQPQHF.

V usage is TRBV11-2 and J usage is TRBJ2-5, with D maybe TRBD2 (5 bases). Trimming took off 1 base at V and 0 bases at J, with 9 bases between the two ends. This CDR3 region has 15 residues. Germline CDR1 SGHAT, CDR2 FQNNGV. The CDR3 here is CASSLVGKDQETQYF. The CDR3 coding sequence is TGTGCCAGCAGCTTAGTCGGGAAAGACCAAGAGACCCAGTACTTC.

The chain employs TRBV6-5 and TRBJ1-1; 10 bases align to TRBD1. This CDR3 has 14 amino acids. Unmatched junction bases numbered 1, after V lost 0 bases and J lost 6 bases. Germline CDR1 and CDR2: MNHEY and SVGAGI. The CDR3 DNA is TGTGCCAGCAGTTACTCCGGGACAGGGGCTGAAGCTTTCTTT. Its protein product is CASSYSGTGAEAFF.

Comments on this clone: This specimen includes other DNA sequences encoding the same CDR3. J is TRBJ1-5 and V is TRBV2; possibly TRBD1 for D (6 bases). V shed 7 bases and J shed 2 bases, with 6 bases lying between them. The CDR3 sequence is 12 residues long. The germline gives CDR1 SNHLY, CDR2 FYNNEI. CDR3 bases: TGTGCCAGCAACAGGGGCAATCAGCCCCAGCATTTT. Translation: CASNRGNQPQHF.

The gene calls are TRBV10-2 and TRBJ2-5; 7 bases match TRBD1. The length of the CDR3 is 14 residues. V gave up 3 bases and J gave up 7 bases; unmatched junction bases: 8. Germline loops: CDR1 WSHSY, CDR2 SAAADI. The CDR3 region is CASSENRGHGTQYF. The DNA of the CDR3 is TGCGCCAGCAGTGAAAACAGGGGTCACGGGACCCAGTACTTC.

This clone was found once. The same CDR3 also results from other DNA sequences found in this sample. V is TRBV10-3 and J is TRBJ1-1; D is uncertain. Germline loops: CDR1 ENHRY, CDR2 SYGVKD. The CDR3 spans 12 residues. Trimming took 6 bases from V and 0 from J, leaving 5 bases between them. In nucleotides, the CDR3 is TGTGCCATCAGCGGGGTGAACACTGAAGCTTTCTTT. Its protein product is CAISGVNTEAFF.

The chain has TRBV6-1 and TRBJ1-3, with D hard to call. The CDR3 totals 15 residues. Germline lookup yields CDR1 MNHNS and CDR2 SASEGT. Trimming left V 1 base short and J 1 base short, with 8 bases between. The chain's CDR3 is CASSEVRASGNTIYF. The CDR3 DNA sequence: TGTGCCAGCAGTGAAGTAAGGGCGTCTGGAAACACCATATATTTT.

V usage is TRBV29-1 and J usage is TRBJ2-7; TRBD1 matches 9 bases. The V gene's germline CDR1 is SQVTM and CDR2 ANQGSEA. This CDR3 is 14 amino acids long. With V trimmed by 6 bases and J by 0 bases, 6 bases remained unmatched. CDR3 loop: CSVIRDRASYEQYF. The CDR3, as DNA: TGCAGCGTGATCCGGGACAGGGCCTCCTACGAGCAGTACTTC.

The sample holds one count of this clone. The chain couples TRBV9 to TRBJ2-1, with TRBD2 matching over 8 bases. The CDR3 loop spans 13 amino acids. V lost 0 bases to trimming and J lost 9 bases; unmatched junction nucleotides: 2. Germline assignment: CDR1 SGDLS and CDR2 YYNGEE. CDR3 coding DNA: TGTGCCAGCAGCGTAGCGGGAGGGCGTGAGCAGTTCTTC. Translation gives CASSVAGGREQFF. Combining the CDR3 with reference TRBV9 and TRBJ2-1 gives the whole variable domain DSGVTQTPKHLITATGQRVTLRCSPRSGDLSVYWYQQSLDQGLQFLIQYYNGEERAKGNILERFSAQQFPDLHSELNLSSLELGDSALYFCASSVAGGREQFFGPGTRLTVL.

On this clone: A much more abundant neighbour one base away suggests this may be a read error. Other DNA sequences within the sample encode an identical CDR3. The V gene is TRBV29-1, the J gene TRBJ2-7; either TRBD1 or TRBD2 may fit D (5 bases each). CDR3 length: 11 amino acids. Germline values: CDR1 SQVTM, CDR2 ANQGSEA. In nucleotides, the CDR3 is TGCAGCGCGGGGACCCTTTACGAGCAATACTTC. Protein sequence: CSAGTLYEQYF.

The chain is built from TRBV10-3 and TRBJ2-7; D not resolved. V lost 6 bases, J lost 2 bases, and 11 bases lay in between. This CDR3 spans 13 amino acids. CDR1 is ENHRY, CDR2 SYGVKD, per germline. The CDR3 protein is CAIRGHATYEQYF. The CDR3 DNA reads as TGTGCCATCAGAGGGCACGCCACCTACGAGCAGTACTTC.

This clone turned up a few times. The rearrangement links TRBV25-1 to TRBJ1-2; tentative D call: TRBD1 (5 bases). This CDR3 has 13 residues. CDR1 is MGHDK, CDR2 SYGVNS, per germline. V lost 7 bases, J lost 2 bases, and 11 bases lay in between. The CDR3 DNA follows: TGTGCCAGCAATAGGGGACTGAACTATGGCTACACCTTC. The encoded protein is CASNRGLNYGYTF.

In regard to this clone: Since a much larger clone is just one base distant, this may be a read error. The final CDR3 position lacks the conserved phenylalanine or tryptophan, pointing to a likely read error. The rearrangement uses TRBV28 and TRBJ1-6; 8 bases fit TRBD1. Losses at the gene ends were 7 bases for V and 7 bases for J; bases not matched to a gene: 9. Germline V lookup: CDR1 MDHEN, CDR2 SYDVKM. The CDR3 contains 15 residues. The CDR3, as DNA: TGTGCCAGCACACCCGGGACAGGACCAAATTCACCCCTCCACCTT. This translates into CASTPGTGPNSPLHL.

J is TRBJ1-6 and V is TRBV10-3; 8 bases map to TRBD1. The CDR3 has 15 amino acids. The V and J ends lost 4 bases and 9 bases, in that order; junction bases with no gene match: 8. Looked up from germline, CDR1 is ENHRY and CDR2 is SYGVKD. The CDR3 loop is CAISGGTGTASPLHF. DNA of the CDR3: TGTGCCATCAGTGGCGGGACAGGCACTGCTTCACCCCTCCACTTT.

V usage is TRBV6-5 and J usage is TRBJ2-7; TRBD1 aligns across 9 bases. Germline trimming cut 2 bases from V and 3 bases from J; bases unmatched to any gene: 5. There are 15 residues in the CDR3. CDR1 is MNHEY, CDR2 SVGAGI, per germline. This CDR3 is CASSYIPGQGYEQYF. The CDR3 DNA reads TGTGCCAGCAGTTACATTCCGGGACAGGGCTACGAGCAGTACTTC.

The chain combines TRBV27 with TRBJ1-5; 7 nucleotides match TRBD1. J was trimmed by 5 bases and V by 10 bases; bases with no gene match: 14. The CDR3 spans 15 residues. Germline lookup yields CDR1 MNHEY and CDR2 SMNVEV (reference sequence). The CDR3 sequence: CATKGTGELYQPQHF. The CDR3 nucleotides are TGTGCCACCAAAGGTACAGGGGAGCTTTATCAGCCCCAGCATTTT.